This entry lists 13 T cell receptor beta chains sequenced from one sample in a study of blood T cell repertoires in COVID-19. TCRdb keeps only in-frame clones here, not all; method: immunoSEQ multiplex PCR. This sample has some 200,000 clones, with around 85% found just once. The material sequenced was peripheral blood. Every receptor here comes from a woman aged 50 to 60 with acute or convalescent COVID-19.

The chain couples TRBV27 to TRBJ1-2, with 7 bases matching TRBD1. Germline CDR1 MNHEY, CDR2 SMNVEV (reference sequence). This CDR3 comprises 14 residues. J lost 6 bases, V lost 5 bases, and 9 bases had no gene match. CDR3 nucleotides: TGTGCCAGCAGTACATTTGACAGGGCTCATGGCTACACCTTC. It translates to CASSTFDRAHGYTF.

The chain uses TRBV30 and TRBJ2-7; 9 positions match TRBD1. Germline assignment: CDR1 GTSNPN and CDR2 SVGIG (reference sequence). This CDR3 has 12 amino acids. The ends lost 8 bases at V and 5 bases at J; junction bases unmatched: 7. The CDR3 here is CAGDREGNEQYF. CDR3 bases: TGTGCCGGGGACAGGGAGGGGAACGAGCAGTACTTC.

The gene calls are TRBV7-2 and TRBJ1-3; no clear D. Trimming pared 3 bases from V and 4 bases from J, leaving 10 bases between. From germline, CDR1 is SGHTA and CDR2 FQGNSA. There are 14 residues in the CDR3. Written as DNA, the CDR3 is TGTGCCAGCAGCTTGGAGCCTCGGGGAAACACCATATATTTT. Translation gives CASSLEPRGNTIYF.

This sequence joins TRBV7-8 and TRBJ1-2, with TRBD1 matching over 11 bases. Germline V gene lookup returns CDR1 SGHVS and CDR2 FQNEAQ. This CDR3 contains 13 residues. V shed 3 bases, J shed 10 bases, and the junction held 4 bases outside the gene matches. In DNA form, the CDR3 reads TGTGCCAGCAGCTTCGGGACAGGGGGTCACTACACCTTC. Translated, it gives CASSFGTGGHYTF.

The chain has TRBV5-4 and TRBJ2-5, with 8 bases aligning to TRBD2. V lost 4 bases to trimming and J lost 1 base; unmatched junction nucleotides: 3. Germline loops: CDR1 SGHNT, CDR2 YYREEE (reference sequence). The length of the CDR3 is 14 residues. The CDR3 region has the DNA TGTGCCAGCAGCCCCGGGACTAGCCAAGAGACCCAGTACTTC. Translation gives CASSPGTSQETQYF.

The chain joins TRBV5-5 to TRBJ2-5, with 7 positions matching TRBD2. J lost 4 bases, V lost 3 bases, and 9 bases had no gene match. The CDR3 spans 15 residues. Germline CDR1 SGHKS, CDR2 YYEKEE (reference sequence). The CDR3 region is CASSSPSGRRETQYF. The CDR3 DNA sequence: TGTGCCAGCAGCTCCCCTAGCGGAAGACGAGAGACCCAGTACTTC.

The V and J genes are TRBV9 and TRBJ2-5, with D perhaps matching TRBD1 (5 bases). This CDR3 region has 14 residues. The V and J ends lost 4 bases and 5 bases respectively, with 15 bases between them. Per the germline V gene, CDR1 is SGDLS and CDR2 is YYNGEE. The CDR3 DNA reads TGTGCCAGCAGCCCCCGGACAAGCGCTGAGACCCAGTACTTC. Encoded protein: CASSPRTSAETQYF.

The chain carries TRBV9 and TRBJ2-2; the match to TRBD2 covers 7 bases. The CDR3 has 16 residues. The germline V gene has CDR1 SGDLS and CDR2 YYNGEE. V was pared by 0 bases and J by 2 bases, with 4 bases of the junction left unmatched. CDR3 DNA: TGTGCCAGCAGCGTAGAGTCGGGAGGAAACACCGGGGAGCTGTTTTTT. Its translation: CASSVESGGNTGELFF.

V and J are TRBV7-3 and TRBJ2-5; possible D gene TRBD1, 6 bases. CDR1 and CDR2 (germline): SGHTA, FQGTGA. The CDR3 is 14 amino acids. Between the trimmed V and J ends, which lost 5 bases and 3 bases, there was a span of 13 bases. As DNA, the CDR3 is TGTGCCAGCAGCCCGGACAGTACTAAAGAGACCCAGTACTTC. Its translation is CASSPDSTKETQYF.

The chain has TRBV5-1 and TRBJ2-5; D possibly corresponds to TRBD2 (5 bases). Trimming took off 2 bases at V and 1 base at J, with 6 bases between the two ends. Germline V gives CDR1 SGHRS, CDR2 YFSETQ. This CDR3 has 13 residues. In DNA, the CDR3 is TGCGCCAGCAGCTTCGCGGGCCAAGAGACCCAGTACTTC. This sequence encodes CASSFAGQETQYF.

This clone has only one observation. The chain has TRBV30 and TRBJ2-3; tentative D call: TRBD2 (7 bases). The CDR3 is 16 amino acids. Trimming cost V 0 bases and J 0 bases, with 13 bases left between them. The V gene's germline CDR1 is GTSNPN and CDR2 SVGIG (reference sequence). Here the CDR3 DNA reads TGTGCCTGGAGTGTAGGGGGTAGCGGGAGCACAGATACGCAGTATTTT. Its protein is CAWSVGGSGSTDTQYF.

The chain is built from TRBV7-9 and TRBJ2-7; 9 bases map to TRBD2. The CDR3 loop spans 18 amino acids. CDR1 is SEHNR and CDR2 is FQNEAQ in the germline V gene (reference sequence). V lost 2 bases, J lost 5 bases, and 16 bases stayed unmatched. CDR3 nucleotides: TGTGCCAGCAGCTTAAGTAGTGGGGTGGGGCTAGCGGGGAACGAGCAGTACTTC. This sequence encodes CASSLSSGVGLAGNEQYF.

This chain connects TRBV27 to TRBJ1-5; D possibly corresponds to TRBD1 (5 bases). The CDR3 totals 14 residues. Germline CDR1 is MNHEY and CDR2 is SMNVEV (reference sequence). The ends were cut back, 2 bases at V and 5 bases at J, with 10 bases in the middle. CDR3 bases: TGTGCCAGCAGTTTACAGGGCCAGGATCAGCCCCAGCATTTT. Its protein is CASSLQGQDQPQHF.